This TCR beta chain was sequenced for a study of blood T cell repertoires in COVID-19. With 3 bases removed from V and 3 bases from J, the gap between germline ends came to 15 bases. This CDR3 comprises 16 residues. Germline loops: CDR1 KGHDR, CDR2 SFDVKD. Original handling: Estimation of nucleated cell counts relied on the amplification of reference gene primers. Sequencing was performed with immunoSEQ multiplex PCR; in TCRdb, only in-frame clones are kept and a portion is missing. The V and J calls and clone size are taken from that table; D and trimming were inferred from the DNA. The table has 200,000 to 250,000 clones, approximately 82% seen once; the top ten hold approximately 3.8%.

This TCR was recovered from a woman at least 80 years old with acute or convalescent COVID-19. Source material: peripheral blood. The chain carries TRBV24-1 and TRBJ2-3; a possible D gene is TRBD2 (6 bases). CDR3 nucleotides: TGTGCCACCAGTGATCCTAAAATCGGGGGAACAGATACGCAGTATTTT. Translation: CATSDPKIGGTDTQYF.